This T cell receptor (beta chain) was found in a study of siplizumab effects on memory and regulatory T cells. Notes on the study in general: Alloreactive sequences from unstimulated CD4+ memory cells fell significantly with siplizumab. Suppressive activity of Tregs proliferating in siplizumab cultures remained unconfirmed. Naive T cell populations appeared to exhibit greater diversity than memory cells and appeared to be major alloresponse contributors.

In each sample, about 10^5 TCR templates were assayed. The repertoire was sequenced with immunoSEQ multiplex PCR; TCRdb's copy has only in-frame clones and lacks some. The data contain under 85,000 clones, 88% of them singletons. This clone came up once. What it binds is unknown. CDR3 length: 15 amino acids. Losses at the gene ends were 4 bases for V and 3 bases for J; bases not matched to a gene: 3. The V gene's germline CDR1 is SGHNT and CDR2 YENEEA. The receptor comes from a human donor in good health. The chain uses TRBV11-3 and TRBJ2-3; 11 bases map to TRBD1. The source material was Tregs sorted from blood. Here the CDR3 DNA reads TGTGCCAGCAGCTACGGACAGGGGGCAACAGATACGCAGTATTTT. As protein: CASSYGQGATDTQYF. The full variable domain, its missing parts supplied by reference TRBV11-3 and TRBJ2-3, is EAGVVQSPRYKIIEKKQPVAFWCNPISGHNTLYWYLQNLGQGPELLIRYENEEAVDDSQLPKDRFSAERLKGVDSTLKIQPAELGDSAVYLCASSYGQGATDTQYFGPGTRLTVL.